These T cell receptor beta chains were read from a single sample in a study of blood T cell repertoires in COVID-19. Measured with immunoSEQ multiplex PCR; TCRdb has only the in-frame clones, and not every one. The sample contains approximately 50,000 clones, 70% to 85% of which appear only once. The sample was PBMCs or T cells enriched from blood (not recorded which). The receptors stem from a woman between 45 and 65 years old with acute COVID-19. The CDR3 runs from the conserved cysteine through the conserved F or W. The D gene is left open where the match is weak. Where a row states a size, it is once, few, many or the class of an expanded clone; other rows omit it.

clone_size,v_call,d_call,j_call,cdr3_aa,cdr3_nt
.,TRBV13,.,TRBJ2-7,CASSPTLGAGEMYEQYF,TGTGCCAGCAGCCCCACATTGGGGGCGGGGGAAATGTACGAGCAGTACTTC
.,TRBV9,TRBD1,TRBJ1-1,CASSATGTVNTEAFF,TGTGCCAGCAGCGCCACCGGGACAGTGAACACTGAAGCTTTCTTT
.,TRBV7-9,TRBD1,TRBJ1-1,CASSWTGGYNTEAFF,TGTGCCAGCAGCTGGACAGGGGGGTATAACACTGAAGCTTTCTTT
.,TRBV7-9,TRBD2,TRBJ2-7,CASSLGGGGERQYF,TGTGCCAGCAGCTTAGGTGGGGGAGGGGAGCGGCAGTACTTC
.,TRBV19,.,TRBJ1-6,CASTLRGFNNSPLHF,TGTGCCAGTACCCTCCGGGGGTTTAATAATTCACCCCTCCACTTT
.,TRBV7-2,TRBD2,TRBJ2-5,CASTLLAGVQETQYF,TGTGCCAGCACCCTACTAGCGGGGGTGCAAGAGACCCAGTACTTC
.,TRBV3-1/TRBV3-2,TRBD1,TRBJ1-1,CASSQEPGQGNTEAFF,TGTGCCAGCAGCCAAGAACCGGGACAGGGGAACACTGAAGCTTTCTTT
.,TRBV30,.,TRBJ2-7,CAWSPTGTLSYEQYF,TGTGCCTGGAGCCCCACCGGGACACTTTCCTACGAGCAGTACTTC
.,TRBV28,.,TRBJ1-5,CASSSSQGPAEPQHF,TGTGCCAGCAGTTCTTCACAGGGCCCCGCGGAGCCCCAGCATTTT
.,TRBV10-3,.,TRBJ1-4,CAISDPTETNEKLFF,TGTGCCATCAGTGACCCGACAGAAACTAATGAAAAACTGTTTTTT
few,TRBV11-3,.,TRBJ1-1,CASSPRLRNTEAFF,TGTGCCAGCAGCCCCCGACTCCGGAACACTGAAGCTTTCTTT
.,TRBV9,TRBD2,TRBJ2-1,CASSVASGLEQFF,TGTGCCAGCAGCGTAGCTAGCGGTCTTGAGCAGTTCTTC
.,TRBV9,TRBD2,TRBJ2-3,CASSASGGADTQYF,TGTGCCAGCAGCGCTAGCGGGGGGGCAGATACGCAGTATTTT
.,TRBV5-1,.,TRBJ2-3,CASSLTSPTDTQYF,TGCGCCAGCAGCTTGACTAGCCCCACAGATACGCAGTATTTT
.,TRBV11-3,.,TRBJ2-2,CASSSQESNTGELFF,TGTGCCAGCAGCTCACAGGAATCGAACACCGGGGAGCTGTTTTTT
.,TRBV7-8,.,TRBJ1-1,CASSYRGTDMNTEAFF,TGTGCCAGCAGCTACCGCGGGACGGACATGAACACTGAAGCTTTCTTT
.,TRBV11-1,TRBD1,TRBJ1-4,CASSPRDRSFEKLFF,TGTGCCAGCAGCCCACGGGACAGAAGCTTTGAAAAACTGTTTTTT
.,TRBV18,.,TRBJ2-3,CASSPTVDTQYF,TGTGCCAGCTCACCGACAGTGGATACGCAGTATTTT
.,TRBV28,.,TRBJ1-3,CATNSRGNTIYF,TGTGCCACCAACTCCAGGGGAAACACCATATATTTT
.,TRBV12-3/TRBV12-4,.,TRBJ1-6,CASGTQNSPLHF,TGTGCCAGTGGGACTCAGAATTCACCCCTCCACTTT
few,TRBV28,TRBD2,TRBJ2-1,CASTPIGRGSGYNEQFF,TGTGCCAGCACCCCGATCGGGCGGGGGAGCGGATACAATGAGCAGTTCTTC
few,TRBV29-1,.,TRBJ1-1,CSPQLTTNTEAFF,TGCAGCCCACAGCTAACGACGAACACTGAAGCTTTCTTT
.,TRBV21-1,.,TRBJ2-7,CASHKGAVFVAQTSYEQYF,TGTGCCAGCCATAAAGGGGCGGTCTTTGTGGCCCAGACCTCCTACGAGCAGTACTTC
.,TRBV7-9,.,TRBJ1-4,CASSFREKLFF,TGTGCCAGCAGCTTTAGAGAAAAACTGTTTTTT
once,TRBV4-1,.,TRBJ1-5,CASSQGDVRQGQQPQHF,TGCGCCAGCAGCCAGGGGGACGTTCGGCAGGGACAACAGCCCCAGCATTTT
.,TRBV20-1,.,TRBJ1-1,CSAPWNTEAFF,TGCAGTGCCCCGTGGAACACTGAAGCTTTCTTT
.,TRBV6-1,.,TRBJ1-3,CASSEISRGRQGNTIYF,TGTGCCAGCAGTGAAATATCCAGGGGAAGACAGGGAAACACCATATATTTT